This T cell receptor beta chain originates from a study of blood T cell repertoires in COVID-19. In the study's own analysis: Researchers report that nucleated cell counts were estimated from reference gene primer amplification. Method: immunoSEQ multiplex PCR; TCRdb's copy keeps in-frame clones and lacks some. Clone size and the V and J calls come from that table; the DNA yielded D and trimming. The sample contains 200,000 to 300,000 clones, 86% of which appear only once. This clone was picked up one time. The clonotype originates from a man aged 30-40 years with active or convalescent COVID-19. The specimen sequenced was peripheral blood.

Here the CDR3 reads CASSCNNRQPRENSPLHF. CDR3 nucleotides: TGTGCCAGCAGTTGTAACAACAGGCAACCTAGGGAAAATTCACCCCTCCACTTT. The rearrangement uses TRBV7-3 and TRBJ1-6; tentatively, D is TRBD1 (5 bases). Germline CDR1 reads SGHTA; CDR2 reads FQGTGA. CDR3 size: 18 residues. Trimming shortened V by 6 bases and J by 7 bases, and 25 bases separated the two germline ends.